Presented here are 27 T cell receptor beta chains from one specimen sequenced in a study of blood T cell repertoires in COVID-19. Generated by immunoSEQ multiplex PCR, the TCRdb table keeps only in-frame clones and is missing some. The sample contains about 280,000 clones, around 89% of which appear only once. The sequenced material came from peripheral blood. Receptors originate from a middle-aged man with acute or convalescent COVID-19.

The chain recombines TRBV6-5 with TRBJ2-7; 10 positions agree with TRBD1. The ends lost 7 bases at V and 6 bases at J; junction bases unmatched: 9. The CDR3 has 14 residues. The germline gives CDR1 MNHEY, CDR2 SVGAGI. The CDR3 reads CASNSGTGEGEQYF. The CDR3 DNA reads as TGTGCCAGCAACTCCGGGACAGGGGAGGGCGAGCAGTACTTC.

The gene calls are TRBV9 and TRBJ2-3; 9 bases are a match to TRBD2. V shed 3 bases and J 2 bases; nucleotides not matched to a gene: 4. Germline V gene sequence: CDR1 SGDLS, CDR2 YYNGEE. The CDR3 sequence is 15 residues long. CDR3 residues: CASSGAGGSTDTQYF. CDR3 DNA: TGTGCCAGCAGCGGAGCGGGGGGATCCACAGATACGCAGTATTTT.

This clone showed up just once. The chain recombines TRBV7-2 with TRBJ1-1; no reliable D call. Germline loops: CDR1 SGHTA, CDR2 FQGNSA. The CDR3 is 14 residues long. V was shortened by 2 bases and J by 4 bases, with 11 bases between the two germline ends. The CDR3 is CASSLYANPTEAFF. CDR3 in DNA: TGTGCCAGCAGCTTATACGCTAATCCCACTGAAGCTTTCTTT.

The CDR3 bases are TGTGCCAGCAGGGACTGGGGGCAAATGAACACTGAAGCTTTCTTT. Protein product: CASRDWGQMNTEAFF. The chain uses TRBV3-1 (or the pseudogene TRBV3-2) and TRBJ1-1, with a tentative D call TRBD1 (6 bases). Germline CDR1 and CDR2: LGHDT and YNNKEL (reference sequence). With 6 bases removed from V and 0 bases from J, the gap between germline ends came to 14 bases. The length of the CDR3 is 15 residues.

This chain links TRBV25-1 with TRBJ1-2; TRBD1 is a possible D gene (5 bases). CDR1 is MGHDK, CDR2 SYGVNS, per germline. The length of the CDR3 is 13 residues. V dropped 3 bases and J dropped 4 bases, with 9 bases sitting between them. This chain's CDR3 is CASSDARVYGYTF. CDR3 in DNA: TGTGCCAGCAGTGATGCCAGGGTCTATGGCTACACCTTC.

In this sample, this clone turned up once. The gene calls are TRBV7-8 and TRBJ2-2, with D perhaps matching TRBD2 (6 bases). Trimming stripped 0 bases from V and 4 bases from J, with 12 bases between. The CDR3 totals 16 residues. The germline gives CDR1 SGHVS, CDR2 FQNEAQ. The CDR3 DNA sequence: TGTGCCAGCAGCTTAGCTGCTGGAGGGAGCACCGGGGAGCTGTTTTTT. Its protein product is CASSLAAGGSTGELFF.

The chain joins TRBV6-5 to TRBJ1-1; D possibly corresponds to TRBD1 (6 bases). CDR1 is MNHEY, CDR2 SVGAGI, per germline. Trimming cost V 7 bases and J 11 bases, with 14 bases left between them. CDR3 length: 11 residues. Here the CDR3 DNA reads TGTGCCAGCAAACGGGACAATCGGGCTTTCTTT. Translating it yields CASKRDNRAFF.

The chain links TRBV29-1 to TRBJ2-2, with 7 bases fitting TRBD1. The germline CDR1 and CDR2 sequences are SQVTM and ANQGSEA. CDR3 length: 12 residues. V lost 7 bases, J lost 6 bases, and 5 bases stayed unmatched. DNA of the CDR3: TGCAGCGCTCGACAGGGAGCCGGGGAGCTGTTTTTT. Translating it yields CSARQGAGELFF.

The J gene is TRBJ1-1, the V gene TRBV5-4; 11 bases fit TRBD1. With V trimmed by 3 bases and J by 5 bases, 6 bases remained unmatched. The germline gives CDR1 SGHNT, CDR2 YYREEE (reference sequence). CDR3 length: 15 residues. CDR3 loop: CASSWSGQGGTEAFF. Here the CDR3 DNA reads TGTGCCAGCAGCTGGTCGGGACAGGGGGGAACTGAAGCTTTCTTT.

The rearrangement links TRBV5-4 to TRBJ2-3; 7 nucleotides line up with TRBD1. Germline V gives CDR1 SGHNT, CDR2 YYREEE (reference sequence). CDR3 length equals 16 residues. V shed 1 base, J shed 3 bases, and the junction held 8 bases outside the gene matches. The CDR3 DNA reads as TGTGCCAGCAGCTTGAGGGGACAGCGACTAACAGATACGCAGTATTTT. Its protein is CASSLRGQRLTDTQYF.

This chain connects TRBV5-5 to TRBJ1-3, with D unresolved. From germline, CDR1 is SGHKS and CDR2 YYEKEE (reference sequence). Deletions cut 2 bases from V and 6 bases from J, with 12 bases between. There are 14 residues in the CDR3. CDR3 bases: TGTGCCAGCAGCTTAGACGGACTAGAAAACACCATATATTTT. As protein: CASSLDGLENTIYF.

The chain links TRBV19 to TRBJ2-1; the match to TRBD2 covers 11 bases. The germline V gene has CDR1 LNHDA and CDR2 SQIVND (reference sequence). The length of the CDR3 is 16 residues. V shed 5 bases, J shed 6 bases, and the junction held 9 bases outside the gene matches. CDR3 in amino acids: CASSPRSGGAFNEQFF. CDR3 in DNA: TGTGCCAGTAGTCCACGTAGCGGGGGGGCCTTCAATGAGCAGTTCTTC.

The sample holds a few counts of this clone. This chain connects TRBV19 to TRBJ1-4; D gene unclear. V was shortened by 4 bases and J by 10 bases, with 19 bases between the two germline ends. Germline V gives CDR1 LNHDA, CDR2 SQIVND (reference sequence). CDR3 length: 15 amino acids. CDR3 region: CASSTTAPELGKLFF. CDR3 bases: TGTGCCAGTAGTACAACTGCTCCGGAGCTCGGAAAACTGTTTTTT.

CDR3: CASSQARGQGYEQYF. CDR3 nucleotides: TGTGCCAGCAGCCAAGCAAGAGGACAGGGGTACGAGCAGTACTTC. The V and J genes are TRBV3-1 (or the pseudogene TRBV3-2) and TRBJ2-7, with TRBD1 identical over 9 bases. Germline trimming cut 1 base from V and 4 bases from J; bases unmatched to any gene: 5. The CDR3 has 15 amino acids. The germline gives CDR1 LGHDT, CDR2 YNNKEL (reference sequence).

The chain joins TRBV19 to TRBJ2-1, with 7 nucleotides matching TRBD1. This CDR3 is 15 amino acids long. The germline V gene encodes CDR1 LNHDA and CDR2 SQIVND (reference sequence). With 3 bases clipped from V and 1 base from J, the junction kept 3 bases outside the gene matches. The CDR3 loop is CASSIWDRSYNEQFF. The CDR3 DNA follows: TGTGCCAGTAGTATCTGGGACAGATCCTACAATGAGCAGTTCTTC.

V and J are TRBV7-8 and TRBJ2-7, with D possibly TRBD2 on 5 matching bases. The CDR3 spans 15 residues. V lost 1 base and J lost 5, with 15 bases in between. Per germline, CDR1 SGHVS and CDR2 FQNEAQ. The CDR3 bases are TGTGCCAGCAGCTTAGTAAGGACGGTCGGGAACGAGCAGTACTTC. Translating it yields CASSLVRTVGNEQYF.

The rearrangement joins TRBV7-9 to TRBJ1-4; perhaps TRBD1 as D (5 bases). Trimming removed 8 bases from V and 8 bases from J, with 18 bases in between. The CDR3 contains 14 residues. Germline assignment: CDR1 SEHNR and CDR2 FQNEAQ (reference sequence). The CDR3 nucleotides are TGTGCCAGCTCAGAAGGAGGGGCTCAGGAAAAACTGTTTTTT. Encoded protein: CASSEGGAQEKLFF. Combining the CDR3 with reference TRBV7-9 and TRBJ1-4 gives the whole variable domain DTGVSQNPRHKITKRGQNVTFRCDPISEHNRLYWYRQTLGQGPEFLTYFQNEAQLEKSRLLSDRFSAERPKGSFSTLEIQRTEQGDSAMYLCASSEGGAQEKLFFGSGTQLSVL.

This chain uses TRBV18 with TRBJ1-5; D is undetermined. Deletions cut 5 bases from V and 7 bases from J, with 12 bases between. The germline gives CDR1 KGHSH, CDR2 LQKENI. The CDR3 contains 13 residues. The CDR3 loop reads CASSWGGRQPQHF. Written as DNA, the CDR3 is TGTGCCAGCTCATGGGGAGGGAGGCAGCCCCAGCATTTT. Together with reference TRBV18 and TRBJ1-5, the CDR3 gives the full variable domain: NAGVMQNPRHLVRRRGQEARLRCSPMKGHSHVYWYRQLPEEGLKFMVYLQKENIIDESGMPKERFSAEFPKEGPSILRIQQVVRGDSAAYFCASSWGGRQPQHFGDGTRLSIL.

This chain joins TRBV3-1 (or the pseudogene TRBV3-2) and TRBJ2-3, with D perhaps matching TRBD1 (5 bases). This CDR3 contains 15 residues. V lost 4 bases to trimming and J lost 4 bases, with 15 bases between them. Germline values: CDR1 LGHDT, CDR2 YNNKEL (reference sequence). The CDR3 spells CASSLGGQGADTQYF. DNA for the CDR3: TGTGCCAGCAGCCTTGGTGGGCAGGGCGCAGATACGCAGTATTTT.

The chain combines TRBV4-2 with TRBJ2-5; D remains ambiguous. The ends were cut back, 4 bases at V and 2 bases at J, with 17 bases in the middle. CDR1 LGHNA and CDR2 YNFKEQ come from the germline V gene. The CDR3 spans 16 residues. CDR3 sequence (DNA): TGTGCCAGCAGCCCCTTCTCTAATTCCGATCAAGAGACCCAGTACTTC. Protein sequence: CASSPFSNSDQETQYF.

The rearrangement uses TRBV5-1 and TRBJ1-5; TRBD1 might be the D (6 bases). CDR3 length: 15 amino acids. Trimming pared 4 bases from V and 3 bases from J, leaving 14 bases between. Germline V gene sequence: CDR1 SGHRS, CDR2 YFSETQ. CDR3 in amino acids: CASSEMGHFNQPQHF. The CDR3 DNA reads TGCGCCAGCAGCGAGATGGGACACTTCAATCAGCCCCAGCATTTT.

This chain uses TRBV5-5 with TRBJ2-1; no firm D call. Deletions cut 2 bases from V and 9 bases from J, with 6 bases between. The germline V gene has CDR1 SGHKS and CDR2 YYEKEE (reference sequence). The length of the CDR3 is 11 residues. This CDR3 is CASSFYGEQFF. The DNA of the CDR3 is TGTGCCAGCAGCTTCTACGGTGAGCAGTTCTTC.

The chain is built from TRBV11-1 and TRBJ1-6; 8 nucleotides agree with TRBD1. Germline CDR1 is SGHAT and CDR2 is FQDESV (reference sequence). V shed 3 bases, J shed 8 bases, and the junction held 3 bases outside the gene matches. This CDR3 region has 14 residues. In DNA, the CDR3 is TGTGCCAGCAGCTTCGGGACAGGAGATTCACCCCTCCACTTT. Translated, it gives CASSFGTGDSPLHF.

The V and J genes are TRBV5-1 and TRBJ1-4; 11 positions agree with TRBD1. After removal of 2 bases from V and 8 bases from J, the junction contained 5 bases not matched to a gene. Germline V gene data show CDR1 as SGHRS and CDR2 as YFSETQ. The CDR3 runs to 15 residues. CDR3 region: CASSFWTGGEEKLFF. CDR3 DNA sequence: TGCGCCAGCAGCTTCTGGACAGGGGGCGAGGAAAAACTGTTTTTT.

This clone was detected only once. V usage is TRBV7-9 and J usage is TRBJ2-3; TRBD1 matches at 7 bases. This CDR3 contains 18 residues. The germline V gene encodes CDR1 SEHNR and CDR2 FQNEAQ (reference sequence). The junction had 14 bases not matched to a gene; V was cut back by 5 bases and J by 0 bases. DNA for the CDR3: TGTGCCAGCAGCACAGGGGCGCCCGGACCCGTAAGCACAGATACGCAGTATTTT. The encoded protein is CASSTGAPGPVSTDTQYF.

This sequence joins TRBV13 and TRBJ2-3; possibly TRBD1 for D (5 bases). Germline V gives CDR1 PRHDT, CDR2 FYEKMQ (reference sequence). The CDR3 totals 13 residues. Trimming took 1 base from V and 3 from J, leaving 5 bases between them. The CDR3 bases are TGTGCCAGCAGCTTAGAGGGGACAGATACGCAGTATTTT. Amino acid sequence: CASSLEGTDTQYF.

The V and J genes are TRBV19 and TRBJ1-1; 10 nucleotides match TRBD1. This CDR3 contains 16 residues. Germline values: CDR1 LNHDA, CDR2 SQIVND (reference sequence). V was pared by 5 bases and J by 5 bases, with 11 bases of the junction left unmatched. CDR3 DNA sequence: TGTGCCAGTAGTTGGGACAGGGGTTGGAAAGGGACTGAAGCTTTCTTT. Translated: CASSWDRGWKGTEAFF.